This T cell receptor beta chain is drawn from a study of T-cell reconstitution after alpha-beta-depleted transplantation in children. Germline assignment: CDR1 SGHRS and CDR2 YFSETQ. The V gene lost 0 bases and the J gene lost 4 bases, with 11 bases spanning the gap. This CDR3 is built from 15 residues. TCRbeta library preparation incorporated unique molecular identifiers. TCRdb reprocessed the PCR reads via MiXCR and lists one record per CDR3 protein. The sample includes hundreds of thousands of distinct CDR3 sequences, 15% to 20% of them seen just once. The rearrangement links TRBV5-1 to TRBJ2-1; D gene ambiguous. The TCR comes from a human donor who donated a stem cell graft to a child with acute lymphoblastic leukemia. The sample consisted of PBMCs from the stem cell graft donor, taken from the stem cell graft. The CDR3 protein is CASSLVRTPYNEQFF. CDR3 sequence (DNA): TGCGCCAGCAGCTTGGTTCGGACCCCTTACAATGAGCAGTTCTTC.